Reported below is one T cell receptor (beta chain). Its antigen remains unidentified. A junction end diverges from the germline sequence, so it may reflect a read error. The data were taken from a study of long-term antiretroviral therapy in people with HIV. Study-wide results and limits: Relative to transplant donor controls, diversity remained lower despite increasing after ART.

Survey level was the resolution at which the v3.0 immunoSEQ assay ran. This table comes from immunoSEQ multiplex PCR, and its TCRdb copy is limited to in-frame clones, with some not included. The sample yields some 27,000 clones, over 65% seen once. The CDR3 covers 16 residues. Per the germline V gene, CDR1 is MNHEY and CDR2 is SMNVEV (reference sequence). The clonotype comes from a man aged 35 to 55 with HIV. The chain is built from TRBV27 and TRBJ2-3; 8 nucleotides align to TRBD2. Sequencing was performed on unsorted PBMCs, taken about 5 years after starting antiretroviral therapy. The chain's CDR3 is CASSLSTAGAGNTQYF. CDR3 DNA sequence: TGTGCCAGCAGTCTATCCACAGCGGGGGCGGGCAATACGCAGTATTTT.